These T cell receptor beta chains were read from a single sample in a study of T cells after yellow fever vaccination. MiXCR, applied by TCRdb to the 5' RACE reads, yields one record per CDR3 protein. This sample has about 60,000 distinct CDR3 sequences, with roughly 7.4% found just once. This specimen was CD8+ T cells sorted from PBMCs, taken on the day of the first yellow fever vaccination. These receptor sequences come from a man younger than 35 who received the YFV17D yellow fever vaccine. CDR3s include the opening cysteine and the closing phenylalanine or tryptophan. D genes are given only for firm matches. Rows give clone size only sometimes, using once, few, many, or a class for an expanded clone.

TRBJ2-1 | TRBV11-2 | TRBD1 | many | CASSSGQGLSSYNEQFF | TGTGCCAGCAGCAGTGGACAGGGGTTAAGCTCCTACAATGAGCAGTTCTTC
TRBJ2-3 | TRBV7-9 | . | . | CASSFRARWGTDTQYF | TGTGCCAGCAGCTTTCGGGCTAGGTGGGGCACAGATACGCAGTATTTT
TRBJ2-3 | TRBV7-8 | . | . | CASSLEGPYTDTQYF | TGTGCCAGCAGCTTAGAGGGCCCCTACACAGATACGCAGTATTTT
TRBJ2-5 | TRBV7-2 | . | many | CASSLDKVIQETQYF | TGTGCCAGCAGCTTAGATAAGGTTATCCAAGAGACCCAGTACTTC
TRBJ1-1 | TRBV3-1 | . | . | CASSQDRGVYTEAFF | TGTGCCAGCAGCCAAGATCGGGGAGTCTACACTGAAGCTTTCTTT
TRBJ1-1 | TRBV20-1 | . | few | CSARWRGNTEAFF | TGCAGTGCCAGGTGGAGGGGGAACACTGAAGCTTTCTTT
TRBJ2-3 | TRBV5-1 | TRBD2 | many | CASSLVGTSGGTDTQYF | TGCGCCAGCAGCTTGGTGGGGACTAGCGGGGGCACAGATACGCAGTATTTT
TRBJ2-1 | TRBV3-1 | TRBD1 | few | CASSPIRQGVDNEQFF | TGTGCCAGCAGCCCAATAAGACAGGGGGTCGACAATGAGCAGTTCTTC
TRBJ1-2 | TRBV4-1 | TRBD1 | many | CASSQGTGLNSGYTF | TGCGCCAGCAGCCAAGGGACAGGGCTCAATAGCGGCTACACCTTC
TRBJ1-4 | TRBV5-1 | TRBD1 | . | CASSFGTATNEKVFF | TGCGCCAGCAGCTTCGGGACAGCAACTAATGAAAAAGTGTTTTTT
TRBJ2-3 | TRBV11-2 | . | many | CASSGGTFQGTDTQYF | TGTGCCAGCAGCGGCGGGACTTTCCAGGGCACAGATACGCAGTATTTT
TRBJ2-3 | TRBV4-3 | TRBD1 | few | CASSVDRGLRTDTQYF | TGCGCCAGCAGCGTGGACAGGGGGCTTCGCACAGATACGCAGTATTTT
TRBJ2-5 | TRBV7-7 | . | . | CASTEAGLQETQYF | TGTGCTAGCACGGAAGCGGGCTTACAAGAGACCCAGTACTTC
TRBJ1-2 | TRBV9 | . | few | CASSVVGQSYGYTF | TGTGCCAGCAGCGTAGTGGGGCAGAGCTATGGCTACACCTTC
TRBJ2-7 | TRBV7-6 | TRBD1 | few | CASSLEQGAYEQYF | TGTGCCAGCAGCCTCGAACAGGGGGCCTACGAGCAGTACTTC
TRBJ2-6 | TRBV4-3 | . | few | CASSQRAPDTAGANVLTF | TGCGCCAGCAGCCAACGGGCCCCGGACACTGCTGGGGCCAACGTCCTGACTTTC
TRBJ2-5 | TRBV12-3/TRBV12-4 | . | . | CASMQRGFGETQYF | TGTGCCAGCATGCAGAGGGGATTCGGAGAGACCCAGTACTTC
TRBJ1-6 | TRBV4-3 | . | . | CASSHGDRPYNSPLHF | TGCGCCAGCAGCCATGGAGACCGTCCGTATAATTCACCCCTCCACTTT
TRBJ2-1 | TRBV20-1 | TRBD2 | . | CSATTSGGVWDEQFF | TGCAGTGCCACGACTAGCGGGGGGGTCTGGGATGAGCAGTTCTTC
TRBJ2-2 | TRBV7-9 | . | many | CASSGLGELFF | TGTGCCAGCAGCGGGTTAGGGGAGCTGTTTTTT
TRBJ2-2 | TRBV4-3 | . | . | CASSPGLVNTGELFF | TGCGCCAGCAGCCCCGGCCTGGTGAACACCGGGGAGCTGTTTTTT
TRBJ2-7 | TRBV2 | TRBD1 | many | CASSRSGTEFYEQYF | TGTGCCAGCAGCCGATCCGGGACAGAATTCTACGAGCAGTACTTC
TRBJ1-2 | TRBV18 | . | . | CASSPTFGDGEDGYTF | TGTGCCAGCTCACCTACATTTGGGGACGGAGAAGATGGCTACACCTTC
TRBJ2-3 | TRBV6-2/TRBV6-3 | . | . | CASSYSTTDTQYF | TGTGCCAGCAGTTACTCGACCACAGATACGCAGTATTTT
TRBJ1-1 | TRBV7-9 | . | . | CASSLGNRVRNTEAFF | TGTGCCAGCAGCTTGGGGAACAGGGTTCGGAACACTGAAGCTTTCTTT
TRBJ1-1 | TRBV7-9 | TRBD1 | many | CASSGTGGMNTEAFF | TGTGCCAGCAGCGGGACAGGGGGGATGAACACTGAAGCTTTCTTT
TRBJ2-5 | TRBV4-3 | . | . | CASSQDGRAQETQYF | TGCGCCAGCAGCCAAGACGGGCGGGCCCAAGAGACCCAGTACTTC
TRBJ2-1 | TRBV5-6 | . | few | CASSLFVQGNEQFF | TGTGCCAGCAGCTTGTTTGTCCAGGGGAATGAGCAGTTCTTC
TRBJ2-1 | TRBV9 | . | few | CASSASMNSYNEQFF | TGTGCCAGCAGCGCCTCCATGAACTCCTACAATGAGCAGTTCTTC
TRBJ1-5 | TRBV19 | TRBD1 | few | CASSFRQGSNQPQHF | TGTGCCAGTAGTTTTCGACAGGGGAGCAATCAGCCCCAGCATTTT
TRBJ2-3 | TRBV29-1 | . | many | CSVEWLLADTQYF | TGCAGCGTTGAATGGCTCTTAGCAGATACGCAGTATTTT
TRBJ2-6 | TRBV6-1 | . | few | CASSRFGSGANVLTF | TGTGCCAGCAGCCGCTTCGGCTCTGGGGCCAACGTCCTGACTTTC
TRBJ2-7 | TRBV4-3 | . | many | CASSQVLSYSYEQYF | TGCGCCAGCAGCCAAGTGCTTAGCTACTCCTACGAGCAGTACTTC
TRBJ2-1 | TRBV7-9 | TRBD1 | many | CATIKPGQGAYNEQFF | TGTGCCACTATAAAACCGGGACAGGGCGCCTACAATGAGCAGTTCTTC
TRBJ1-5 | TRBV6-2/TRBV6-3 | TRBD1 | many | CASSYSSGQGESNQPQHF | TGTGCCAGCAGTTACTCGTCGGGGCAGGGGGAAAGCAATCAGCCCCAGCATTTT
TRBJ2-3 | TRBV7-3 | . | many | CASSLYSGVLTDTQYF | TGTGCCAGCAGCTTATATTCAGGGGTGTTAACAGATACGCAGTATTTT
TRBJ2-5 | TRBV11-3 | TRBD1 | many | CASSTDRGQETQYF | TGTGCCAGCAGCACAGACAGGGGGCAAGAGACCCAGTACTTC
TRBJ2-1 | TRBV4-1 | . | many | CASRPTSFGSYNEQFF | TGCGCCAGCAGACCTACTAGCTTCGGCTCCTACAATGAGCAGTTCTTC
TRBJ1-1 | TRBV11-2 | . | many | CASSLDPAGTEAFF | TGTGCCAGCAGCTTGGACCCAGCGGGCACTGAAGCTTTCTTT
TRBJ2-3 | TRBV25-1 | . | many | CASSEWWDERDSTDTQYF | TGTGCCAGCAGTGAATGGTGGGACGAACGGGACAGCACAGATACGCAGTATTTT
TRBJ2-5 | TRBV7-3 | . | . | CASSLRGRARGRGETQYF | TGTGCCAGCAGCTTAAGGGGCCGGGCTCGGGGGCGTGGAGAGACCCAGTACTTC
TRBJ2-3 | TRBV5-1 | . | many | CASSLEGQFTDTQYF | TGCGCCAGCAGCTTGGAAGGACAGTTCACAGATACGCAGTATTTT
TRBJ2-1 | TRBV11-2 | TRBD2 | many | CASSLVTSGGHNSYNEQFF | TGTGCCAGCAGCTTAGTTACTAGCGGGGGGCATAATTCCTACAATGAGCAGTTCTTC
TRBJ2-7 | TRBV6-6 | . | few | CASLSLGVPGQYF | TGTGCCAGTCTAAGTCTAGGGGTCCCAGGGCAGTACTTC
TRBJ2-6 | TRBV12-3/TRBV12-4 | . | many | CASSLASASGANVLTF | TGTGCCAGCAGTTTAGCGTCGGCTTCTGGGGCCAACGTCCTGACTTTC
TRBJ1-2 | TRBV6-4 | . | . | CASSPQGHLLYGYTF | TGTGCCAGCAGTCCACAGGGCCACCTACTCTATGGCTACACCTTC
TRBJ2-5 | TRBV7-9 | . | . | CASSHRGMETQYF | TGTGCCAGCAGCCACCGGGGCATGGAGACCCAGTACTTC
TRBJ2-1 | TRBV7-2 | . | many | CASSSEASEQFF | TGTGCCAGCAGCTCAGAGGCCAGTGAGCAGTTCTTC
TRBJ2-3 | TRBV12-3/TRBV12-4 | . | few | CASSFRPDTQYF | TGTGCCAGCAGTTTCCGTCCAGATACGCAGTATTTT
TRBJ2-7 | TRBV7-9 | TRBD2 | few | CASSPTSGGGNEQYF | TGTGCCAGCAGCCCGACTAGCGGGGGCGGAAACGAGCAGTACTTC
TRBJ1-1 | TRBV6-1 | . | few | CASSEGIPTGNTEAFF | TGTGCCAGCAGTGAAGGAATTCCGACGGGAAACACTGAAGCTTTCTTT